This T cell receptor beta chain originates from a study of cytomegalovirus exposure and HLA in healthy donors. Overall study results and limits: Another analysis was done later, and it associated roughly 15,000 TCR beta sequences with HLA alleles at 0.05 false discovery rate.

V trimming: 6 bases; J trimming: 3 bases; junction bases outside the gene matches: 10. This CDR3 contains 15 residues. Germline CDR1 reads MNHEY; CDR2 reads SVGAGI. This PCR relied on a set of 60 Vbeta primers and 13 Jbeta primers. Sequenced by immunoSEQ multiplex PCR; TCRdb stores in-frame clones only, minus some. The table lists about 150,000 clones, 70% to 80% of them singletons. In this sample, this clone turned up a few times. Its antigen is unidentified. V and J are TRBV6-5 and TRBJ2-7, with 8 bases identical to TRBD1. The clonotype comes from a human donor in good health. Sequencing was done on a sample of PBMCs. DNA for the CDR3: TGTGCCAGCAGCACTGGACAGGGAGAAGGCTACGAGCAGTACTTC. As protein: CASSTGQGEGYEQYF.